This T cell receptor (beta chain) was sequenced for a study of blood T cells in healthy people across ages. About the study: Template switching captured about one barcoded beta molecule per two T cells.

Together with a sample-barcoded 5' primer, a J-beta primer mix was included in a second PCR lasting roughly 6 to 12 cycles. Each sample yielded at least 3 million CDR3-containing paired-end reads. MiXCR, run by TCRdb on the 5' RACE reads, gives a single entry per CDR3 protein. The sample carries 800,000 to 950,000 distinct CDR3 sequences, around 36% recorded once. CDR3 length: 14 amino acids. The germline gives CDR1 MGHRA, CDR2 YSYEKL. This chain joins TRBV4-1 and TRBJ2-7; no definite D call. The assigned J gene may be wrong: the sequence end matches TRBJ2-4 better. This clonotype was obtained from a man between 18 and 29 years old in good health. Sample: blood. In nucleotides, the CDR3 is TGCGCCAGCAGCCAGCCTCAAGGACGACGCATTCAGTACTTC. This encodes CASSQPQGRRIQYF.